These 30 T cell receptor beta chains share one sample of origin, sequenced in a study of T cell repertoires in cytomegalovirus infection. TCRdb processed the reads anew with MiXCR; each CDR3 protein has one entry. The sample yields approximately 990,000 distinct CDR3 sequences, approximately 33% seen once. Their antigens are not known. The source material was cultured CD8+ T cells from PBMCs, sampled from culture after CMV antigen stimulation. The receptor set was obtained from a human donor in good health (CMV status not recorded). Some clones in this sample may be carry-over from other donors' samples.

V usage is TRBV7-9 and J usage is TRBJ2-3; D is uncertain. The V gene's germline CDR1 is SEHNR and CDR2 FQNEAQ (reference sequence). The CDR3 spans 12 residues. V lost 6 bases and J lost 5, with 9 bases in between. The CDR3 DNA sequence: TGTGCCAGCAGTTCGCTCGGAGATACGCAGTATTTT. Protein product: CASSSLGDTQYF. Full variable domain (remainder filled in from reference TRBV7-9 and TRBJ2-3): DTGVSQNPRHKITKRGQNVTFRCDPISEHNRLYWYRQTLGQGPEFLTYFQNEAQLEKSRLLSDRFSAERPKGSFSTLEIQRTEQGDSAMYLCASSSLGDTQYFGPGTRLTVL.

This rearrangement joins TRBV28 to TRBJ1-1; no reliable D call. This CDR3 comprises 14 residues. Germline CDR1 reads MDHEN; CDR2 reads SYDVKM. The germline V and J ends were trimmed by 6 bases and 4 bases, with 15 bases remaining between them. CDR3 bases: TGTGCCAGCAGCCACGGACGTTTTAGCACTGAAGCTTTCTTT. It yields the protein CASSHGRFSTEAFF.

This clonotype was observed a handful of times. The gene calls are TRBV15 and TRBJ1-4, with 8 bases that match TRBD1. V dropped 1 base and J dropped 7; count of bases not matched to a gene: 5. Germline CDR1 LNHNV, CDR2 YYDKDF (reference sequence). The CDR3 covers 15 residues. The CDR3 sequence is CATSRAGGASEKLFF. In nucleotides, the CDR3 is TGTGCCACCAGCAGAGCAGGGGGCGCCTCTGAAAAACTGTTTTTT. Full variable domain (rest looked up from reference TRBV15 and TRBJ1-4): DAMVIQNPRYQVTQFGKPVTLSCSQTLNHNVMYWYQQKSSQAPKLLFHYYDKDFNNEADTPDNFQSRRPNTSFCFLDIRSPGLGDTAMYLCATSRAGGASEKLFFGSGTQLSVL.

V and J are TRBV12-3 or TRBV12-4 and TRBJ2-2; 11 bases are a match to TRBD2. The V gene end was trimmed by 3 bases and the J gene end by 1 base; junction bases not matched to a gene: 7. CDR3 length: 18 residues. The CDR3, as DNA: TGTGCCAGCAGTTTTAGTCTAGCGGGGGGCGTGAACACCGGGGAGCTGTTTTTT. As protein: CASSFSLAGGVNTGELFF.

This clonotype came up many times. The chain carries TRBV7-6 and TRBJ2-5; D gene ambiguous. CDR1 is SGHVS, CDR2 FNYEAQ, per germline. The ends were cut back, 5 bases at V and 4 bases at J, with 11 bases in the middle. CDR3 length: 13 amino acids. CDR3: CASSKLYGETQYF. As DNA, the CDR3 is TGTGCCAGCAGCAAGTTGTACGGAGAGACCCAGTACTTC.

The chain's CDR3 is CASSRRDYNEQFF. CDR3 bases: TGTGCCAGCAGCCGCCGGGACTACAATGAGCAGTTCTTC. The rearrangement uses TRBV11-3 and TRBJ2-1, with a tentative D call TRBD2 (5 bases). The CDR3 consists of 13 residues. V was shortened by 5 bases and J by 3 bases, with 8 bases between the two germline ends. Germline V gene lookup returns CDR1 SGHNT and CDR2 YENEEA. The variable domain in full, with the rest retrieved from reference TRBV11-3 and TRBJ2-1, is EAGVVQSPRYKIIEKKQPVAFWCNPISGHNTLYWYLQNLGQGPELLIRYENEEAVDDSQLPKDRFSAERLKGVDSTLKIQPAELGDSAVYLCASSRRDYNEQFFGPGTRLTVL.

The genes are TRBV28 and TRBJ1-3; D ambiguous. Trimming took off 6 bases at V and 4 bases at J, with 13 bases between the two ends. The CDR3 is 14 amino acids. Germline CDR1 is MDHEN and CDR2 is SYDVKM. DNA of the CDR3: TGTGCCAGCAGACACGTCGGGGTCGGAAACACCATATATTTT. This codes for CASRHVGVGNTIYF.

V is TRBV29-1 and J is TRBJ1-2; possibly TRBD1 for D (5 bases). V was shortened by 5 bases and J by 3 bases, with 19 bases between the two germline ends. CDR1 SQVTM and CDR2 ANQGSEA come from the germline V gene. The CDR3 is made up of 15 amino acids. CDR3 nucleotide sequence: TGCAGCGTTCGGGACGGGGGATTAGATCACTATGGCTACACCTTC. This translates into CSVRDGGLDHYGYTF.

This clonotype has a handful of counts. The rearrangement joins TRBV28 to TRBJ1-1; 10 bases are shared with TRBD1. The V gene end was trimmed by 8 bases and the J gene end by 4 bases; junction bases not matched to a gene: 22. This CDR3 has 19 residues. Germline loops: CDR1 MDHEN, CDR2 SYDVKM. The CDR3 DNA is TGTGCCAGCCAAACCAATATCGACAGGGGGCAATTGTATTTCACTGAAGCTTTCTTT. This codes for CASQTNIDRGQLYFTEAFF.

This clonotype was picked up a small number of times. V gene TRBV6-1 combines with J gene TRBJ2-7; TRBD1 matches at 9 bases. J lost 6 bases, V lost 2 bases, and 8 bases had no gene match. CDR1 is MNHNS and CDR2 is SASEGT in the germline V gene. The CDR3 totals 15 residues. In DNA, the CDR3 is TGTGCCAGCAGTGAACCGGGACAGGGCATCTTCGAGCAGTACTTC. Translating it yields CASSEPGQGIFEQYF.

The rearrangement links TRBV10-2 to TRBJ1-2; D is unclear. CDR1 WSHSY and CDR2 SAAADI come from the germline V gene. The CDR3 totals 14 residues. Trimming cost V 4 bases and J 8 bases, with 17 bases left between them. CDR3 nucleotide sequence: TGCGCCAGCAGTGGGGAAGGGCCCCGCCGGGGCTACACCTTC. It encodes CASSGEGPRRGYTF.

This clonotype came up many times. The gene calls are TRBV7-9 and TRBJ1-2; tentative D call: TRBD1 (6 bases). Trimming removed 0 bases from V and 6 bases from J, with 14 bases in between. The CDR3 contains 15 residues. Germline-derived CDR1 and CDR2 are SEHNR and FQNEAQ (reference sequence). CDR3 loop: CASSLARSRGDGYTF. The CDR3 DNA reads as TGTGCCAGCAGCTTAGCGCGAAGCAGGGGAGATGGCTACACCTTC.

Many counts were recorded for this clonotype. The genes are TRBV11-3 and TRBJ1-1; D unclear. This CDR3 comprises 15 residues. CDR1 is SGHNT and CDR2 is YENEEA in the germline V gene. V was cut by 5 bases and J by 4 bases, with 17 bases left in between. CDR3: CASSIEGPISTEAFF. As DNA, the CDR3 is TGTGCCAGCAGCATCGAGGGCCCTATCAGCACTGAAGCTTTCTTT. Full variable domain (remainder filled in from reference TRBV11-3 and TRBJ1-1): EAGVVQSPRYKIIEKKQPVAFWCNPISGHNTLYWYLQNLGQGPELLIRYENEEAVDDSQLPKDRFSAERLKGVDSTLKIQPAELGDSAVYLCASSIEGPISTEAFFGQGTRLTVV.

The V gene is TRBV19, the J gene TRBJ1-1; unclear D gene. The V end was cut by 3 bases, the J end by 0 bases, with 11 bases between. Germline lookup yields CDR1 LNHDA and CDR2 SQIVND (reference sequence). This CDR3 has 15 amino acids. CDR3 sequence: CASSMQESMNTEAFF. Here the CDR3 DNA reads TGTGCCAGTAGTATGCAGGAATCCATGAACACTGAAGCTTTCTTT.

Comments on this clonotype: A much larger clonotype is one base distant, so this may be a read error. The V and J genes are TRBV4-1 and TRBJ2-1; D is possibly TRBD1 or TRBD2 (5 bases each). The germline gives CDR1 MGHRA, CDR2 YSYEKL. Trimming pared 0 bases from V and 4 bases from J, leaving 7 bases between. The CDR3 is 14 amino acids. The CDR3 DNA is TGCGCCAGCAGCCAAGATGAGGGGTACAATGAGCAGTTCTTC. It is translated as CASSQDEGYNEQFF.

The genes are TRBV6-8 and TRBJ2-3, with D possibly TRBD2 on 6 matching bases. Trimming removed 6 bases from V and 2 bases from J, with 12 bases in between. Germline CDR1 is MNHGY and CDR2 is SAAAGT. The length of the CDR3 is 14 residues. The CDR3, as DNA: TGTGCCAGCAGGGAGGGCAGATACACAGATACGCAGTATTTT. Translation: CASREGRYTDTQYF.

V usage is TRBV4-3 and J usage is TRBJ2-3; 8 bases are a match to TRBD2. CDR1 and CDR2 (germline): LGHNA, YSLEER. The CDR3 spans 16 residues. The ends lost 0 bases at V and 4 bases at J; junction bases unmatched: 6. The CDR3 nucleotides read TGCGCCAGCAGCCAAGATTACGGGGGGGTGGCAGATACGCAGTATTTT. Translating it yields CASSQDYGGVADTQYF.

The rearrangement joins TRBV7-3 to TRBJ2-1; D is undetermined. The CDR3 contains 13 residues. Germline V gives CDR1 SGHTA, CDR2 FQGTGA. Trimming took 3 bases from V and 7 from J, leaving 10 bases between them. DNA for the CDR3: TGTGCCAGCAGCTTCGAGAAAACGAATGAGCAGTTCTTC. Translation gives CASSFEKTNEQFF. Based on the CDR3 plus reference TRBV7-3 and TRBJ2-1, the full variable domain is GAGVSQTPSNKVTEKGKYVELRCDPISGHTALYWYRQSLGQGPEFLIYFQGTGAADDSGLPNDRFFAVRPEGSVSTLKIQRTERGDSAVYLCASSFEKTNEQFFGPGTRLTVL.

V is TRBV10-3 and J is TRBJ2-1; 11 bases are shared with TRBD1. The CDR3 sequence is 14 residues long. Germline V CDR1 and CDR2: ENHRY, SYGVKD. After removal of 11 bases from V and 8 bases from J, the junction contained 11 bases not matched to a gene. This CDR3 reads CAVAPDRGLDEQFF. Here the CDR3 DNA reads TGTGCCGTCGCCCCGGACAGGGGGCTTGATGAGCAGTTCTTC.

In this sample, this clonotype turned up a few times. The chain joins TRBV2 to TRBJ2-3; weak D call: TRBD1 (6 bases). Germline V gene lookup returns CDR1 SNHLY and CDR2 FYNNEI. The CDR3 has 16 residues. The ends were cut back, 8 bases at V and 5 bases at J, with 23 bases in the middle. The DNA of the CDR3 is TGTGCCAGCCCGTTGGCAGGGGCCTTTCTTGGAGATACGCAGTATTTT. Encoded protein: CASPLAGAFLGDTQYF.

The chain combines TRBV6-1 with TRBJ2-5; the D is unclear. The V gene lost 5 bases and the J gene lost 5 bases, with 15 bases spanning the gap. CDR1 is MNHNS and CDR2 is SASEGT in the germline V gene. The CDR3 consists of 14 residues. The DNA of the CDR3 is TGTGCCAGCAGTACCCCCGGCTACGGGGAGACCCAGTACTTC. This gives the protein CASSTPGYGETQYF.

This clonotype was seen a few times. V usage is TRBV15 and J usage is TRBJ2-2, with a possible D match to TRBD2 (5 bases). The CDR3 runs to 15 residues. Trimming pared 5 bases from V and 6 bases from J, leaving 16 bases between. Germline values: CDR1 LNHNV, CDR2 YYDKDF (reference sequence). The CDR3 protein is CATSGGWGLAGELFF. CDR3 DNA: TGTGCCACCAGCGGCGGGTGGGGTTTAGCCGGGGAGCTGTTTTTT.

The sample holds a few counts of this clonotype. The V gene is TRBV5-4, the J gene TRBJ2-3, with D perhaps given as TRBD1 or TRBD2 (6 bases each). The CDR3 runs to 15 residues. Germline V lookup: CDR1 SGHNT, CDR2 YYREEE (reference sequence). Trimming took off 4 bases at V and 6 bases at J, with 18 bases between the two ends. The CDR3 nucleotides read TGTGCCAGCAGCCTCAATTGGGGGGCAGGGGATACGCAGTATTTT. This translates into CASSLNWGAGDTQYF. The full variable domain, with the rest looked up from reference TRBV5-4 and TRBJ2-3, is ETGVTQSPTHLIKTRGQQVTLRCSSQSGHNTVSWYQQALGQGPQFIFQYYREEENGRGNFPPRFSGLQFPNYSSELNVNALELDDSALYLCASSLNWGAGDTQYFGPGTRLTVL.

In regard to this clonotype: Just one base apart from a much larger clone, this may be a read error. The chain is built from TRBV7-9 and TRBJ2-1; 8 nucleotides match TRBD2. This CDR3 is 18 amino acids long. Germline CDR1 reads SEHNR; CDR2 reads FQNEAQ (reference sequence). CDR3 nucleotides: TGTGTCAGCAGCCCCCGGGGGGGCCAAACAACCTCCTACAATGAGCAGTTCTTC. Its protein is CVSSPRGGQTTSYNEQFF.

The gene calls are TRBV4-3 and TRBJ2-6; D remains unclear. V was cut by 0 bases and J by 4 bases, with 10 bases left in between. The CDR3 is 16 residues long. Germline values: CDR1 LGHNA, CDR2 YSLEER. This chain's CDR3 is CASSQDGGMGANVLTF. The CDR3 coding sequence is TGCGCCAGCAGCCAAGATGGTGGGATGGGGGCCAACGTCCTGACTTTC.

The rearrangement links TRBV2 to TRBJ2-2; no clear D gene. The CDR3 consists of 11 residues. Trimming removed 7 bases at V and 9 bases at J, with 9 bases between. Germline CDR1 is SNHLY and CDR2 is FYNNEI. CDR3 amino acids: CASTDARELFF. CDR3 nucleotides: TGTGCCAGCACGGACGCGCGGGAGCTGTTTTTT.

This clonotype occurred many times. V usage is TRBV11-1 and J usage is TRBJ2-4; D may be TRBD1 (6 bases). Per germline, CDR1 SGHAT and CDR2 FQDESV (reference sequence). The CDR3 extends over 16 amino acids. Trimming removed 4 bases from V and 0 bases from J, with 13 bases in between. The CDR3 loop is CASSSDRTLAKNIQYF. Written as DNA, the CDR3 is TGTGCCAGCAGCTCCGACAGGACTCTAGCCAAAAACATTCAGTACTTC.

The V and J genes are TRBV15 and TRBJ2-7, with 9 bases matching TRBD1. Germline V gives CDR1 LNHNV, CDR2 YYDKDF (reference sequence). This CDR3 spans 14 amino acids. V was clipped by 2 bases and J by 6 bases; unmatched bases: 5. CDR3 sequence reads: CATSRYGTGSEQYF. Here the CDR3 DNA reads TGTGCCACCAGCAGATACGGGACAGGGTCCGAGCAGTACTTC.

The V call is TRBV15, the J call TRBJ2-3; possibly TRBD1 for D (6 bases). The ends were cut back, 3 bases at V and 6 bases at J, with 16 bases in the middle. CDR3 length equals 15 residues. Germline V gene sequence: CDR1 LNHNV, CDR2 YYDKDF (reference sequence). The CDR3 DNA reads as TGTGCCACCAGCAGGACAGGACGACGGGGTGATACGCAGTATTTT. Amino acids: CATSRTGRRGDTQYF.

The genes are TRBV6-6 and TRBJ2-1; no definite D call. Germline V gene data show CDR1 as MNHNY and CDR2 as SVGAGI (reference sequence). The CDR3 has 13 residues. Trimming cost V 8 bases and J 2 bases, with 10 bases left between them. The CDR3 sequence is CASAPSTYNEQFF. CDR3 nucleotides: TGTGCCAGCGCCCCCAGTACCTACAATGAGCAGTTCTTC.